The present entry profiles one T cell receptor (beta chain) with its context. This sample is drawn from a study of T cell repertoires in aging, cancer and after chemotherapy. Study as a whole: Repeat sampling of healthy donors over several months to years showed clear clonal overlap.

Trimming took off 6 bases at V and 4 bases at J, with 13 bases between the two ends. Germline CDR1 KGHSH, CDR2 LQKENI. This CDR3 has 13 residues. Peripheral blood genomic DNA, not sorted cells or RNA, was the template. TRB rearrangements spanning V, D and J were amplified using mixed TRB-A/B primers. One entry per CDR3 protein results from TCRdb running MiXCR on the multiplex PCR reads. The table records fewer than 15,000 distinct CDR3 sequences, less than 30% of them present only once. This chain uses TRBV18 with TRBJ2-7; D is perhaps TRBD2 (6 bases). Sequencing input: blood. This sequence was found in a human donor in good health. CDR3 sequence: CASSRDGAYEQYF. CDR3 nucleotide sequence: TGTGCCAGCTCGCGGGACGGAGCTTACGAGCAGTACTTC.